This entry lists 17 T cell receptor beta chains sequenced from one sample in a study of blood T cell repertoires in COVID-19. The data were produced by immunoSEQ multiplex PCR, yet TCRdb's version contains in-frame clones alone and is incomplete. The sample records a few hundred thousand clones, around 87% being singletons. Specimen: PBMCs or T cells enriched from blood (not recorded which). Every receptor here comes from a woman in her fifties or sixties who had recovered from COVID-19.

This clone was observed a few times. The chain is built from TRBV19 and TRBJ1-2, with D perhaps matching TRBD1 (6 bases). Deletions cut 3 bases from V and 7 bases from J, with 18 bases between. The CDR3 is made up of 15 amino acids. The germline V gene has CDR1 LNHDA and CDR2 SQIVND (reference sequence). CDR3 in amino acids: CASSMGTTIRGGYTF. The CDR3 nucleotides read TGTGCCAGTAGTATGGGGACAACAATCAGGGGTGGCTACACCTTC. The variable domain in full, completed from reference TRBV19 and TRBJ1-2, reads DGGITQSPKYLFRKEGQNVTLSCEQNLNHDAMYWYRQDPGQGLRLIYYSQIVNDFQKGDIAEGYSVSREKKESFPLTVTSAQKNPTAFYLCASSMGTTIRGGYTFGSGTRLTVV.

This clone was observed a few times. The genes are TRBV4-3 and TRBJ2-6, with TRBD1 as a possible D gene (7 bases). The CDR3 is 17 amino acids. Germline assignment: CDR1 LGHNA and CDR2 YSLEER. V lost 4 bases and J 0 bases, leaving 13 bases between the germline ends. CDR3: CASSPAQGGSGANVLTF. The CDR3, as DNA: TGCGCCAGCAGCCCGGCCCAGGGGGGCTCTGGGGCCAACGTCCTGACTTTC.

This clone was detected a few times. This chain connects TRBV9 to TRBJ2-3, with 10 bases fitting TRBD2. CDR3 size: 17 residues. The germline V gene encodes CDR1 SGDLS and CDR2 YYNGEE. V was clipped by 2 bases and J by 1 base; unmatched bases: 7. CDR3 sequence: CASSVIPGTSGTDTQYF. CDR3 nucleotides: TGTGCCAGCAGCGTCATACCCGGGACTAGCGGCACAGATACGCAGTATTTT.

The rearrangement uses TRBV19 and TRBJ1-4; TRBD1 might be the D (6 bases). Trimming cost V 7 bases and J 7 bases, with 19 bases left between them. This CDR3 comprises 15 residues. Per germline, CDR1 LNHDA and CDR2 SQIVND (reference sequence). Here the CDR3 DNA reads TGTGCCAGTACTGAAAGGGGCAGGGGTGTTGAAAAACTGTTTTTT. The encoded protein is CASTERGRGVEKLFF.

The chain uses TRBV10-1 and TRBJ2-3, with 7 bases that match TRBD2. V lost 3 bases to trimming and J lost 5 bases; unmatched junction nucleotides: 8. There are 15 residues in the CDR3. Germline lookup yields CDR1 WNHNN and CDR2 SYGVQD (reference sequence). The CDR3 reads CASSESAGVRDTQYF. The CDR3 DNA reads TGCGCCAGCAGTGAATCGGCGGGAGTCAGAGATACGCAGTATTTT.

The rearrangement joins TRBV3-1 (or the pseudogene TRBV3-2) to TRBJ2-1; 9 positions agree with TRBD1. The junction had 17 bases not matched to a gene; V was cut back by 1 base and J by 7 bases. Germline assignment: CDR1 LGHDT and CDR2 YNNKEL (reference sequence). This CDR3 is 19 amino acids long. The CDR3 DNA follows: TGTGCCAGCAGCCAAGCGGGGACAGGGAGGTCAAGTAGCTGGAATGAGCAGTTCTTC. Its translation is CASSQAGTGRSSSWNEQFF.

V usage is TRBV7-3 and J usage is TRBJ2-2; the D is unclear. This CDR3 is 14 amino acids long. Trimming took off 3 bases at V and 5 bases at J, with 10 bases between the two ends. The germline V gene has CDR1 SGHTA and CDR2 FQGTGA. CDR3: CASSLETVTGELFF. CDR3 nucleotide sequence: TGTGCCAGCAGCTTGGAGACTGTTACCGGGGAGCTGTTTTTT.

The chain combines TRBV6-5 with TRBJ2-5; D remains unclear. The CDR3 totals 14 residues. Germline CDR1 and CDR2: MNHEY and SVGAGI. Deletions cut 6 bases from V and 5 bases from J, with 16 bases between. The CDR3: CASSRIHPWETQYF. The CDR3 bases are TGTGCCAGCAGCCGCATACACCCATGGGAGACCCAGTACTTC.

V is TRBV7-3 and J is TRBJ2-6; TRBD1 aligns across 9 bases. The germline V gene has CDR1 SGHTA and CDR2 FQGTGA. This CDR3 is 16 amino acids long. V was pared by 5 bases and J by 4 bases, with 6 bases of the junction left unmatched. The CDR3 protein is CASSRTGGSGANVLTF. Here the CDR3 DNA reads TGTGCCAGCAGCCGTACAGGGGGCTCGGGGGCCAACGTCCTGACTTTC.

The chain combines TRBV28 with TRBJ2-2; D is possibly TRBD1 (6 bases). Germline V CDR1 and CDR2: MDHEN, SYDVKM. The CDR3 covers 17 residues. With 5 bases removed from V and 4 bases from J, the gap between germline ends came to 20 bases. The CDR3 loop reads CASSDFKSGGITGELFF. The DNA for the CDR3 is TGTGCCAGCAGTGACTTTAAGTCTGGGGGCATCACCGGGGAGCTGTTTTTT. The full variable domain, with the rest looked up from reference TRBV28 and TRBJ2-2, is DVKVTQSSRYLVKRTGEKVFLECVQDMDHENMFWYRQDPGLGLRLIYFSYDVKMKEKGDIPEGYSVSREKKERFSLILESASTNQTSMYLCASSDFKSGGITGELFFGEGSRLTVL.

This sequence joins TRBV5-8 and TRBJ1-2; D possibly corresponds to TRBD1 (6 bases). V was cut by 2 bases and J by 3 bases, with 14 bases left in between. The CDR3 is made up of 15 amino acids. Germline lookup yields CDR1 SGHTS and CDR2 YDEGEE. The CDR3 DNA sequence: TGTGCCAGCAGCTTCCGGGGGGCGCACCACTATGGCTACACCTTC. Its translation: CASSFRGAHHYGYTF.

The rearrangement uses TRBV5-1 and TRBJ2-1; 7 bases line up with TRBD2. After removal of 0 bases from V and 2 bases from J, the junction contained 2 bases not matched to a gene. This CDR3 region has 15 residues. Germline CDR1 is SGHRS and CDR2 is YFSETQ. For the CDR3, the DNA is TGCGCCAGCAGCTTGGAGCTAGCGGCCTACAATGAGCAGTTCTTC. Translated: CASSLELAAYNEQFF.

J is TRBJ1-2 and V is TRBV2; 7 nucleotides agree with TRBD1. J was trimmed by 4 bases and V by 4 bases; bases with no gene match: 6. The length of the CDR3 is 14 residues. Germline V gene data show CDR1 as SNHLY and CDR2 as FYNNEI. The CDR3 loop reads CASSAPTGSYGYTF. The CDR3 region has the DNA TGTGCCAGCAGTGCCCCGACAGGGAGCTATGGCTACACCTTC. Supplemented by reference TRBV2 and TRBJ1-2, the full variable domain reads EPEVTQTPSHQVTQMGQEVILRCVPISNHLYFYWYRQILGQKVEFLVSFYNNEISEKSEIFDDQFSVERPDGSNFTLKIRSTKLEDSAMYFCASSAPTGSYGYTFGSGTRLTVV.

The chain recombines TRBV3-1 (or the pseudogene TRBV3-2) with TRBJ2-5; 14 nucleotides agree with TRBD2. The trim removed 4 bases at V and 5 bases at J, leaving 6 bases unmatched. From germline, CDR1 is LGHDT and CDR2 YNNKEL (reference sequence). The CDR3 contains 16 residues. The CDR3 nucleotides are TGTGCCAGCAGCCCCGGGACTAGCGGGAGTCGCGAGACCCAGTACTTC. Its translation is CASSPGTSGSRETQYF.

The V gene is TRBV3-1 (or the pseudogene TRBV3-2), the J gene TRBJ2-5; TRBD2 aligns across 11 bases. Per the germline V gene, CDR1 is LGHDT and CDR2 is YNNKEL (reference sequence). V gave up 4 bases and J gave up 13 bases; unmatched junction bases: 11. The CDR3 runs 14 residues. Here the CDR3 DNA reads TGTGCCAGCAGCCCGACGGAACTAGCGGGAGCTGTGTACTTC. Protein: CASSPTELAGAVYF.

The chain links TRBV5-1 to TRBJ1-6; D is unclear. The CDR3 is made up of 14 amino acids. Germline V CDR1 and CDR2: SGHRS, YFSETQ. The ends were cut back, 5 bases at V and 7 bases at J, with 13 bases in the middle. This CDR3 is CASRTDTSNSPLHF. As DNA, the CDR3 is TGCGCCAGCAGAACTGACACCTCAAATTCACCCCTCCACTTT. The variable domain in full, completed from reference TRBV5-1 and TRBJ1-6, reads KAGVTQTPRYLIKTRGQQVTLSCSPISGHRSVSWYQQTPGQGLQFLFEYFSETQRNKGNFPGRFSGRQFSNSRSEMNVSTLELGDSALYLCASRTDTSNSPLHFGNGTRLTVT.

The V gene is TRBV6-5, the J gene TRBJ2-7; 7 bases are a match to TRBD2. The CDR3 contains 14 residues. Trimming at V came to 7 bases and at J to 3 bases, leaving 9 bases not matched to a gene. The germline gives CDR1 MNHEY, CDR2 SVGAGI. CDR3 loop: CASIPDPSGYEQYF. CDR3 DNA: TGTGCCAGCATTCCCGATCCTAGCGGCTACGAGCAGTACTTC.